This T cell receptor (beta chain) was found in a study of T cell repertoires in cytomegalovirus infection. At the level of the study: Alongside well-studied HLA-B-restricted CMV epitopes, recently identified HLA-C-restricted CMV epitopes were also used. Both CMV infection and a matching HLA type were indicated by public TCR beta signatures. Study results and limitations: CMV-specific TCR beta clonotypes restricted by HLA-C dominated the ex vivo response.

This clonotype was counted only a few times. Its antigen remains unidentified. Each CDR3 protein gets one entry after TCRdb re-called the reads with MiXCR. The table includes about 310,000 distinct CDR3 sequences, roughly 25% detected once. The CDR3 runs to 16 residues. CDR1 is LNHNV and CDR2 is YYDKDF in the germline V gene (reference sequence). V shed 3 bases, J shed 5 bases, and the junction held 8 bases outside the gene matches. The sequence came from a human donor in good health (CMV status not recorded). Some clones in this sample may be carry-over from other donors' samples. Sequenced material: cultured PBMCs, taken from culture after CMV antigen stimulation. The V gene is TRBV15, the J gene TRBJ1-5; 9 bases map to TRBD1. The CDR3 protein is CATSRPGQGGYQPQHF. As DNA, the CDR3 is TGTGCCACCAGCAGGCCGGGACAGGGAGGGTATCAGCCCCAGCATTTT.